Below, 26 T cell receptor beta chains from the same sample are listed, as sequenced in a study of cytomegalovirus exposure and HLA in healthy donors. PCR involved 60 Vbeta and 13 Jbeta primers. Data came from immunoSEQ multiplex PCR; TCRdb stores just in-frame clones and leaves some out. The data show approximately 100,000 clones, 69% seen once. Sequenced sample: PBMCs. The receptors stem from a female donor in good health and CMV-seronegative.

The chain has TRBV2 and TRBJ1-5, with D hard to call. Germline CDR1 is SNHLY and CDR2 is FYNNEI. This CDR3 region has 13 residues. V was pared by 3 bases and J by 5 bases, with 8 bases between. The CDR3 is CASSENRYQPQHF. In DNA form, the CDR3 reads TGTGCCAGCAGTGAGAACAGATATCAGCCCCAGCATTTT.

The V gene is TRBV27, the J gene TRBJ1-2; 12 positions match TRBD1. Per germline, CDR1 MNHEY and CDR2 SMNVEV (reference sequence). The CDR3 is made up of 17 amino acids. V gave up 3 bases and J gave up 3 bases; unmatched junction bases: 8. CDR3 amino acids: CASSFLGTGGAHYGYTF. In nucleotides, the CDR3 is TGTGCCAGCAGTTTTCTTGGGACAGGGGGCGCGCACTATGGCTACACCTTC.

DNA for the CDR3: TGTGCCAGCAGCTTTGGAGCGGGAGCTGGCGAGCAGTACTTC. Its protein product is CASSFGAGAGEQYF. This rearrangement joins TRBV5-4 to TRBJ2-5; 8 nucleotides align to TRBD2. The J call may be mistaken, given a closer DNA end match to TRBJ2-7. Germline lookup yields CDR1 SGHNT and CDR2 YYREEE (reference sequence). The CDR3 spans 14 residues.

Notes on this clone: One junction end disagrees with the germline gene, perhaps due to a read error. CDR3 sequence reads: CASSWSFEIQYF. CDR3 sequence (DNA): TGTGCCAGCAGCTGGAGTTTTGAGATCCAGTACTTC. V gene TRBV7-9 combines with J gene TRBJ2-5, with D unresolved. Per the germline V gene, CDR1 is SEHNR and CDR2 is FQNEAQ (reference sequence). This CDR3 has 12 residues.

The chain uses TRBV7-2 and TRBJ2-2; the D gene is possibly TRBD1 (6 bases). Germline CDR1 and CDR2: SGHTA and FQGNSA. The CDR3 runs 16 residues. The V and J ends lost 0 bases and 2 bases respectively, with 10 bases between them. CDR3 region: CASSLAWTANTGELFF. The CDR3 DNA is TGTGCCAGCAGCTTAGCGTGGACAGCAAACACCGGGGAGCTGTTTTTT. The full variable domain, completed using reference TRBV7-2 and TRBJ2-2, is GAGVSQSPSNKVTEKGKDVELRCDPISGHTALYWYRQSLGQGLEFLIYFQGNSAPDKSGLPSDRFSAERTGGSVSTLTIQRTQQEDSAVYLCASSLAWTANTGELFFGEGSRLTVL.

This clone was detected once. CDR3 bases: TGCGCCAGCAGCCCGTACGGACTAGCGGGAGGGTACAATGAGCAGTTCTTC. Translated: CASSPYGLAGGYNEQFF. This chain links TRBV5-1 with TRBJ2-1, with 15 bases fitting TRBD2. This CDR3 is 17 amino acids long. Germline V gene lookup returns CDR1 SGHRS and CDR2 YFSETQ. V shed 4 bases and J 4 bases; nucleotides not matched to a gene: 6.

V and J are TRBV30 and TRBJ2-2, with unresolved D. Trimming stripped 2 bases from V and 5 bases from J, with 6 bases between. The germline CDR1 and CDR2 sequences are GTSNPN and SVGIG (reference sequence). This CDR3 has 12 amino acids. CDR3 bases: TGTGCCTGGAGTATCGGGACCGGGGAGCTGTTTTTT. It specifies CAWSIGTGELFF.

The V call is TRBV25-1, the J call TRBJ2-7, with TRBD2 as a possible D gene (5 bases). V lost 1 base and J 0 bases, leaving 10 bases between the germline ends. This CDR3 spans 15 amino acids. CDR1 is MGHDK and CDR2 is SYGVNS in the germline V gene. The CDR3 region has the DNA TGTGCCAGCAGTGAATTCCGGGCGGGCTCCTACGAGCAGTACTTC. Amino acid sequence: CASSEFRAGSYEQYF.

The rearrangement links TRBV6-1 to TRBJ2-4, with 10 nucleotides matching TRBD2. Germline CDR1 reads MNHNS; CDR2 reads SASEGT. After removal of 3 bases from V and 6 bases from J, the junction contained 5 bases not matched to a gene. This CDR3 comprises 15 residues. CDR3 amino acids: CASSEASGSGNIQYF. Here the CDR3 DNA reads TGTGCCAGCAGTGAGGCTAGCGGGAGCGGAAACATTCAGTACTTC.

In its sample, this clone was seen a few times. This chain links TRBV19 with TRBJ1-5; 7 bases agree with TRBD1. Germline-derived CDR1 and CDR2 are LNHDA and SQIVND (reference sequence). V dropped 5 bases and J dropped 3; count of bases not matched to a gene: 7. The CDR3 has 15 residues. The CDR3 nucleotides read TGTGCCAGTAGTTCGACAGGGCTAACCAATCAGCCCCAGCATTTT. Amino acid sequence: CASSSTGLTNQPQHF.

The chain joins TRBV7-9 to TRBJ2-7; TRBD1 matches 8 bases. The germline CDR1 and CDR2 sequences are SEHNR and FQNEAQ (reference sequence). The CDR3 contains 14 residues. The junction had 7 bases not matched to a gene; V was cut back by 2 bases and J by 7 bases. CDR3 nucleotides: TGTGCCAGCAGCTTACTTGGCAGGGGGCATGAGCAGTACTTC. This sequence encodes CASSLLGRGHEQYF.

The chain joins TRBV7-2 to TRBJ1-6; D unresolved. In germline, CDR1 is SGHTA, CDR2 FQGNSA. V gave up 0 bases and J gave up 7 bases, with 13 bases separating them. The CDR3 runs to 16 residues. CDR3 residues: CASSLAGTHGNSPLHF. In DNA form, the CDR3 reads TGTGCCAGCAGCTTAGCAGGAACTCACGGGAATTCACCCCTCCACTTT.

The J gene is TRBJ2-1, the V gene TRBV6-1; 8 bases align to TRBD2. CDR3 size: 16 residues. V shed 1 base and J 9 bases; nucleotides not matched to a gene: 11. Germline V gene sequence: CDR1 MNHNS, CDR2 SASEGT. For the CDR3, the DNA is TGTGCCAGCAGTGAAGGGGGAAGCGGGAGTCAATTTGAGCAGTTCTTC. Amino acids: CASSEGGSGSQFEQFF.

The chain joins TRBV5-1 to TRBJ1-4, with 8 bases fitting TRBD1. Trimming took 7 bases from V and 5 from J; bases not matched to a gene: 7. The germline V gene has CDR1 SGHRS and CDR2 YFSETQ. The CDR3 is 14 amino acids. In DNA, the CDR3 is TGCGCCAGCGCCCCCGGGACAGGAAATGAAAAACTGTTTTTT. Translation: CASAPGTGNEKLFF. Based on the CDR3 plus reference TRBV5-1 and TRBJ1-4, the full variable domain is KAGVTQTPRYLIKTRGQQVTLSCSPISGHRSVSWYQQTPGQGLQFLFEYFSETQRNKGNFPGRFSGRQFSNSRSEMNVSTLELGDSALYLCASAPGTGNEKLFFGSGTQLSVL.

The V gene is TRBV19, the J gene TRBJ1-2; D might be TRBD1 (6 bases). V was shortened by 5 bases and J by 2 bases, with 18 bases between the two germline ends. The CDR3 contains 16 residues. Germline CDR1 LNHDA, CDR2 SQIVND (reference sequence). The CDR3 nucleotides are TGTGCCAGTAGTTCTTCACAGGGTATCTCAAACTATGGCTACACCTTC. Amino acid sequence: CASSSSQGISNYGYTF.

As to this clone: At one end the junction does not follow the germline gene, possibly because of a read error. The genes are TRBV5-4 and TRBJ2-1; TRBD2 agrees at 10 bases. Germline lookup yields CDR1 SGHNT and CDR2 YYREEE (reference sequence). This CDR3 has 17 amino acids. CDR3: CDSSLAGGSDYRNEQFF. CDR3 DNA sequence: TGTGACAGCAGCTTAGCGGGAGGATCCGACTACCGCAATGAGCAGTTCTTC.

This chain connects TRBV7-5 to TRBJ2-7; TRBD2, as called in the table, went unchecked against the DNA. TRBV7-5 is classified as a pseudogene. CDR3 length: 14 residues. Written as DNA, the CDR3 is TGTGCCAGAAGCTTTCGTAGTGGGGGGTGCGAGCAGTACTTC. Translating gives CARSFRSGGCEQYF.

The genes are TRBV6-5 and TRBJ1-2; tentatively, D is TRBD1 (6 bases). The V end was cut by 6 bases, the J end by 1 base, with 9 bases between. This CDR3 is built from 13 residues. Germline CDR1 reads MNHEY; CDR2 reads SVGAGI. The CDR3 sequence: CASRDRLNYGYTF. The DNA for the CDR3 is TGTGCCAGCAGGGACAGACTTAACTATGGCTACACCTTC.

This clone was counted between two and nine times. V is TRBV7-2 and J is TRBJ1-5; D unclear. Trimming shortened V by 5 bases and J by 6 bases, and 14 bases separated the two germline ends. CDR3 length: 14 amino acids. CDR1 and CDR2 from the germline V gene are SGHTA and FQGNSA. The CDR3 DNA is TGTGCCAGCAGCCCGAACAGTGGGAGTCAGCCCCAGCATTTT. Its translation: CASSPNSGSQPQHF.

The J gene is TRBJ1-1, the V gene TRBV28; 8 nucleotides align to TRBD1. Germline V gives CDR1 MDHEN, CDR2 SYDVKM. V trimming: 5 bases; J trimming: 4 bases; junction bases outside the gene matches: 0. The CDR3 is made up of 12 amino acids. DNA of the CDR3: TGTGCCAGCAGTACAGGGGGCACTGAAGCTTTCTTT. Its translation: CASSTGGTEAFF.

This clone appeared a few times. The chain uses TRBV6-5 and TRBJ2-1, with 11 bases aligning to TRBD2. Germline V gene data show CDR1 as MNHEY and CDR2 as SVGAGI. Trimming removed 4 bases from V and 5 bases from J; junction bases left unmatched: 4. This CDR3 comprises 15 residues. In nucleotides, the CDR3 is TGTGCCAGCAGTTCCTATAGCGGGAGGGACAATGAGCAGTTCTTC. It translates to CASSSYSGRDNEQFF.

The V call is TRBV7-9, the J call TRBJ2-7, with 8 nucleotides matching TRBD2. This CDR3 comprises 12 residues. The V gene end was trimmed by 5 bases and the J gene end by 6 bases; junction bases not matched to a gene: 3. Germline CDR1 reads SEHNR; CDR2 reads FQNEAQ (reference sequence). The CDR3 here is CASSPGTSEQYF. CDR3 nucleotides: TGTGCCAGCAGCCCGGGGACTAGCGAGCAGTACTTC.

The J gene is TRBJ2-7, the V gene TRBV7-2; the D gene is possibly TRBD2 (7 bases). Germline lookup yields CDR1 SGHTA and CDR2 FQGNSA. The CDR3 sequence is 15 residues long. With 1 base removed from V and 2 bases from J, the gap between germline ends came to 12 bases. For the CDR3, the DNA is TGTGCCAGCAGCTTAGACGGGGGGCGGGCCTACGAGCAGTACTTC. Translating it yields CASSLDGGRAYEQYF. Combining the CDR3 with reference TRBV7-2 and TRBJ2-7 gives the whole variable domain GAGVSQSPSNKVTEKGKDVELRCDPISGHTALYWYRQSLGQGLEFLIYFQGNSAPDKSGLPSDRFSAERTGGSVSTLTIQRTQQEDSAVYLCASSLDGGRAYEQYFGPGTRLTVT.

This rearrangement joins TRBV18 to TRBJ1-5, with 7 bases aligning to TRBD1. The CDR3 has 16 residues. CDR1 KGHSH and CDR2 LQKENI come from the germline V gene. Trimming cost V 5 bases and J 3 bases; bases outside gene matches: 10. The DNA of the CDR3 is TGTGCCAGCTCAAACCTCGAGACAGGGTACAATCAGCCCCAGCATTTT. It specifies CASSNLETGYNQPQHF.

The chain is built from TRBV28 and TRBJ1-2, with 7 nucleotides matching TRBD1. Germline V gene data show CDR1 as MDHEN and CDR2 as SYDVKM. V lost 1 base to trimming and J lost 7 bases; unmatched junction nucleotides: 3. The CDR3 runs 13 residues. CDR3 nucleotides: TGTGCCAGCAGTTTATCGACAGGGAGTGGCTACACCTTC. This codes for CASSLSTGSGYTF.

This chain connects TRBV19 to TRBJ2-3; TRBD2 agrees at 10 bases. The trim removed 3 bases at V and 1 base at J, leaving 4 bases unmatched. CDR3 length: 16 residues. Per germline, CDR1 LNHDA and CDR2 SQIVND (reference sequence). In DNA, the CDR3 is TGTGCCAGTAGTATTCCAGCGGGAGGGGGCACAGATACGCAGTATTTT. It is translated as CASSIPAGGGTDTQYF.